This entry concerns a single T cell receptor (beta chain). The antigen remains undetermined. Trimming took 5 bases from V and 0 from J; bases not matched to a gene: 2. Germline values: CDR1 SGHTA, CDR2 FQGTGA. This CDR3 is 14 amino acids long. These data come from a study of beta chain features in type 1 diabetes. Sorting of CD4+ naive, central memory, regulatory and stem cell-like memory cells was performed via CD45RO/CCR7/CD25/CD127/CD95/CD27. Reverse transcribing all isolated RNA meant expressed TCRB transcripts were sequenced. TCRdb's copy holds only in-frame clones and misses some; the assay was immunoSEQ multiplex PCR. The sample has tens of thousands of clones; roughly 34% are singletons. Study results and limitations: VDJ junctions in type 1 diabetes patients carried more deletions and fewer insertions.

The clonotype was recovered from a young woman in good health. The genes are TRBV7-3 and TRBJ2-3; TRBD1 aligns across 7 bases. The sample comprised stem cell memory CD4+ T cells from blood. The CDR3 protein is CASSKDRSTDTQYF. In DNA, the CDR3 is TGTGCCAGCAGCAAGGACAGGAGCACAGATACGCAGTATTTT.